The rows below give T cell receptor beta chains drawn from one sample of a study of regulatory T cells in long-lasting Graves disease. TCRdb reprocessed the multiplex PCR reads via MiXCR and lists one record per CDR3 protein. The sample lists approximately 360,000 distinct CDR3 sequences, 10% to 15% occurring once. The same sample was also used in a study of T cells in Graves' hyperthyroidism and ophthalmopathy.

The source material was peripheral blood mononuclear cells (PBMCs), sampled at new diagnosis, from a patient treated with antithyroid drugs. The receptors were gathered from a woman younger than 30 with Graves disease. Both conserved end residues are part of each CDR3. The D gene is left open where the match is weak. Size is omitted from some rows. Given values are once, few, many or a class for expanded clones.

>TRBJ1-2|NA|NA|TRBV7-9
TGTGCCAGCAGCCCACTGGAGTCGAACGGCTACACCTTC
CASSPLESNGYTF
>TRBJ2-1|many|TRBD1|TRBV29-1
TGCAGCGATCTCGCCGGGACAGGAGAGCAGTTCTTC
CSDLAGTGEQFF
>TRBJ2-5|few|NA|TRBV19
TGTGCCAGTAGCGGGCCCTTACAGGGTCGGGAGACCCAGTACTTC
CASSGPLQGRETQYF
>TRBJ1-2|NA|TRBD1|TRBV20-1
TGCAGTGCTAGAGCTCCGACAGGGGGGGCCTATGGCTACACCTTC
CSARAPTGGAYGYTF
>TRBJ1-1|NA|NA|TRBV4-2
TGTGCCAGCAGCCAAATAGAAGGCACTGAAGCTTTCTTT
CASSQIEGTEAFF
>TRBJ1-2|few|NA|TRBV9
TGTGCCAGCAGCGCAGGGCTAGCTAACTATGGCTACACCTTC
CASSAGLANYGYTF
>TRBJ2-2|many|TRBD1|TRBV5-1
TGCGCCAGCAGCAACCGACAGGGCGGCACCGGGGAGCTGTTTTTT
CASSNRQGGTGELFF
>TRBJ1-1|few|NA|TRBV7-9
TGTGCCAGCAGCTTATACGGCAGGAACACTGAAGCTTTCTTT
CASSLYGRNTEAFF
>TRBJ2-1|many|NA|TRBV12-3/TRBV12-4
TGTGCCAGCAGTTTAGCGCACGTGGACAATGAGCAGTTCTTC
CASSLAHVDNEQFF
>TRBJ1-2|many|TRBD1|TRBV10-3
TGTGCCATCAGGGGACAGACTCTCTATGGCTACACCTTC
CAIRGQTLYGYTF
>TRBJ2-1|few|TRBD2|TRBV12-3/TRBV12-4
TGTGCCAGCAGTTCAACCGGGACTACACAGTTCTTC
CASSSTGTTQFF
>TRBJ2-6|few|NA|TRBV4-1
TGCGCCAGCAGCCAAGAACAGGGTGCCGTCCTGACTTTC
CASSQEQGAVLTF
>TRBJ2-1|few|NA|TRBV7-9
TGTGCCAGCAGCTTTACAGGGTCGTCCTACAATGAGCAGTTCTTC
CASSFTGSSYNEQFF
>TRBJ2-1|many|TRBD2|TRBV6-1
TGTGCCACCTTCGGACTAGCGGGGGGCCGCAGCTCCTACAATGAGCAGTTCTTC
CATFGLAGGRSSYNEQFF
>TRBJ2-1|many|TRBD1|TRBV2
TGTGCCAGCTTCGAGGACAGGGGGCGTAACAATGAGCAGTTCTTC
CASFEDRGRNNEQFF
>TRBJ1-4|many|NA|TRBV7-9
TGTGCCAGCAGCTTCCCAACTAATGAAAAACTGTTTTTT
CASSFPTNEKLFF
>TRBJ2-5|few|TRBD1|TRBV20-1
TGCAGTGCTAGGGGCTCGACAGGGGGCGGAGAGACCCAGTACTTC
CSARGSTGGGETQYF
>TRBJ2-7|many|NA|TRBV14
TGTGCCAGCAGCCAAGTAGCAGGTTACTACGAGCAGTACTTC
CASSQVAGYYEQYF
>TRBJ2-7|many|TRBD2|TRBV11-2
TGTGCCAGCAGCTTTTTCGAGCGGGAGGGTCTCCACGAGCAGTACTTC
CASSFFEREGLHEQYF
>TRBJ1-3|few|NA|TRBV7-9
TGTGCCAGCACCCGATCTATGACAGGAAACACCATATATTTT
CASTRSMTGNTIYF
>TRBJ2-3|many|NA|TRBV9
TGTGCCAGCAACTACCCGGGACGGGACACAGATACGCAGTATTTT
CASNYPGRDTDTQYF
>TRBJ1-4|few|NA|TRBV5-1
TGCGCCAGCAGCCCGGTGGCTTCGGGAGAAAAACTGTTTTTT
CASSPVASGEKLFF
>TRBJ2-7|many|NA|TRBV28
TGTGCCAGTACCCCCCCAGCGGCCACTTTCGGCAAGCAGTACTTC
CASTPPAATFGKQYF
>TRBJ1-2|NA|NA|TRBV6-1
TGTGCCAGCAGCACCGGCTCCCGGGGCTATGGCTACACCTTC
CASSTGSRGYGYTF
>TRBJ2-2|many|TRBD1|TRBV27
TGTGCCAGCAGTCAACAGGGGGTCGGGGAGCTGTTTTTT
CASSQQGVGELFF
>TRBJ2-5|many|NA|TRBV7-3
TGTGCCAGCAGCCGTCTGGGGGTCGCAGGAGCCCAAGAGACCCAGTACTTC
CASSRLGVAGAQETQYF
>TRBJ1-1|many|NA|TRBV7-2
TGTGCCAGCAGCTGGGGCAGGGGAAACACTGAAGCTTTCTTT
CASSWGRGNTEAFF
>TRBJ2-2|few|TRBD2|TRBV19
TGTGCCAGTAGTATAGGTAGTGCTAGCGGGATAGCCACGAACACCGGGGAGCTGTTTTTT
CASSIGSASGIATNTGELFF
>TRBJ2-5|NA|TRBD2|TRBV24-1
TGTGCCACCAGTGATTTGGGGACTAGCGGGAGGTTGGAGACCCAGTACTTC
CATSDLGTSGRLETQYF
>TRBJ1-5|NA|NA|TRBV2
TGTACCAGCAGTAGCAGGGTAAGGGCCATTCGTCAGCCCCAGCATTTT
CTSSSRVRAIRQPQHF
>TRBJ2-2|few|NA|TRBV30
TGTGCCTGGAGTCCGGGACATACCGGGGAGCTGTTTTTT
CAWSPGHTGELFF
>TRBJ1-1|NA|NA|TRBV12-3/TRBV12-4
TGTGCCAGCACCCTGGTTCTGTGGGGCACTGAAGCTTTCTTT
CASTLVLWGTEAFF
>TRBJ2-2|many|NA|TRBV28
TGTGCCAGCAGCCCTCGTAGGACGGCGAACACCGGGGAGCTGTTTTTT
CASSPRRTANTGELFF
>TRBJ2-2|few|TRBD2|TRBV7-3
TGTGCCAGCAGTCTGGGACTAGCGGACGGGGAGCTGTTTTTT
CASSLGLADGELFF
>TRBJ1-6|many|NA|TRBV18
TGTGCCAGCTCATCCGGGACTGCCAGGAATTCACCCCTCCACTTT
CASSSGTARNSPLHF
>TRBJ2-2|many|TRBD1|TRBV2
TGTGCCAGCAGTTCCGACAGGGACAACACCGGGGAGCTGTTTTTT
CASSSDRDNTGELFF
>TRBJ1-4|few|NA|TRBV29-1
TGCAGCGGAAAAACTTTCCGGCACCTGGTAAGGGAAAAACTGTTTTTT
CSGKTFRHLVREKLFF
>TRBJ2-7|many|NA|TRBV7-2
TGTGCCAGCAGCTTAGAGGGGGCGGGGTATGCCTACGAGCAGTACTTC
CASSLEGAGYAYEQYF
>TRBJ1-1|many|NA|TRBV5-4
TGTGCCAGCAGCCAAAAAGGGGGGGAAGCTTTCTTT
CASSQKGGEAFF
>TRBJ2-1|many|NA|TRBV20-1
TGCAGTGCTAGAGGACCGGACCCTCAGACAAAGGATGAGCAGTTCTTC
CSARGPDPQTKDEQFF
>TRBJ2-7|few|TRBD2|TRBV9
TGTGCCAGCAGCGAACAAACTAGCGCCTTCGGGGGGGAGCAGTACTTC
CASSEQTSAFGGEQYF
>TRBJ2-3|NA|NA|TRBV7-2
TGTGCCAGCATCTCGCGGGCACTTTCTGCAGATACGCAGTATTTT
CASISRALSADTQYF
>TRBJ2-1|NA|NA|TRBV9
TGTGCCAGCAGCACCCATCGAAGCTCCTACAATGAGCAGTTCTTC
CASSTHRSSYNEQFF
>TRBJ2-3|many|NA|TRBV5-1
TGCGCCAGCAGCTCGTTCGCCAGGACAGATACGCAGTATTTT
CASSSFARTDTQYF
>TRBJ2-1|many|NA|TRBV7-2
TGTGCCAGCAGCCGCCTGGGGCAGTACAATGAGCAGTTCTTC
CASSRLGQYNEQFF
>TRBJ2-2|many|NA|TRBV28
TGTGCCAGCAGTTTTTTTGAAAAACTGAATGAGGGGGAGCTGTTTTTT
CASSFFEKLNEGELFF
>TRBJ2-3|many|NA|TRBV5-4
TGTGCCAGCAGCTTGCCCTCGGGGGTCACGGGGACAGATACGCAGTATTTT
CASSLPSGVTGTDTQYF
>TRBJ2-7|many|NA|TRBV11-2
TGTGCCAGCAGCTTAGTAGGTAGCGGAGGTAACTACGAGCAGTACTTC
CASSLVGSGGNYEQYF
>TRBJ2-3|many|NA|TRBV29-1
TGCAGCGTTGAAGTTTCCACGGCCGATACGCAGTATTTT
CSVEVSTADTQYF
>TRBJ1-1|NA|NA|TRBV4-1
TGCGCCAGCAGCCAATTCCCCCGAGGCCGGAACACTGAAGCTTTCTTT
CASSQFPRGRNTEAFF
>TRBJ2-1|many|NA|TRBV2
TGTGCCAGCAGTCATCCTTCGACCGGTTGGAGCAATGAGCAGTTCTTC
CASSHPSTGWSNEQFF
>TRBJ1-1|NA|NA|TRBV11-2
TGCGCCAGCAGCCAAGAGCGCCGGACCTTTGGGACTGAAGCTTTCTTT
CASSQERRTFGTEAFF
>TRBJ1-2|many|TRBD1|TRBV28
TGTGCCAGCATCCAGGGGGTCGAGGGTGGCTACACCTTC
CASIQGVEGGYTF
>TRBJ2-3|NA|NA|TRBV5-1
TGCGCCAGCCAAACAACCCCGACCGATACGCAGTATTTT
CASQTTPTDTQYF
>TRBJ2-1|many|NA|TRBV15
TGTGCCACCAGCAGGCCCGGGGAGCCCAACAATGAGCAGTTCTTC
CATSRPGEPNNEQFF
>TRBJ2-3|NA|NA|TRBV20-1
TGCAGTGCTAGCGAGCGGACCGACACAGATACGCAGTATTTT
CSASERTDTDTQYF
>TRBJ2-1|many|NA|TRBV29-1
TGCAGCCCAGTCGTGCTGGGTATAGCGCAAGAATACAATGAGCAGTTCTTC
CSPVVLGIAQEYNEQFF
>TRBJ2-5|many|NA|TRBV28
TGTGCCAGCAAAGTTGGAGGCACACAAGAGACCCAGTACTTC
CASKVGGTQETQYF
>TRBJ1-3|NA|NA|TRBV30
TGTGCCTGGAGCGAAGACAGCTCCTCTGGAAACACCATATATTTT
CAWSEDSSSGNTIYF
>TRBJ2-2|many|NA|TRBV12-3/TRBV12-4
TGTGCCAGTCGACGGTCGGCGAACACCGGGGAGCTGTTTTTT
CASRRSANTGELFF